The entry below describes one TCR beta chain. Its antigen is as yet unknown. Germline V gene sequence: CDR1 MNHNS, CDR2 SASEGT. Trimming stripped 2 bases from V and 7 bases from J, with 9 bases between. The CDR3 is made up of 14 amino acids. This sample stems from a study of T cell responses to AZD1222 COVID-19 vaccine. Study-level points and caveats: Repertoires were obtained only post-peak T cell response.

The protocol was immunoSEQ multiplex PCR, while the TCRdb copy is restricted to in-frame clones and leaves out a portion. Here the sample spans around 150,000 clones, about four fifths being singletons. The TCR comes from an adult in good health. This sequence joins TRBV6-1 and TRBJ1-6; D unclear. Here the sequenced sample was peripheral blood, taken on day 0 of AZD1222 vaccination. Here the CDR3 reads CASSEWGKNSPLHF. DNA for the CDR3: TGTGCCAGCAGTGAATGGGGTAAGAATTCACCCCTCCACTTT.